This entry concerns a single T cell receptor beta chain. Measured with immunoSEQ multiplex PCR; TCRdb has only the in-frame clones, and not every one. The table has about 61,000 clones, about 77% seen once. V lost 5 bases to trimming and J lost 5 bases; unmatched junction nucleotides: 8. In germline, CDR1 is MGHDK, CDR2 SYGVNS. The CDR3 extends over 15 amino acids. The sample belongs to a study of blood T cell repertoires in COVID-19. The origin of this receptor is a man older than 75 with active or convalescent COVID-19. Sequencing input: peripheral blood. The chain employs TRBV25-1 and TRBJ1-2, with 10 nucleotides matching TRBD1. The CDR3 sequence is CASSLTGGDEYGYTF. CDR3 in DNA: TGTGCCAGCAGTTTGACAGGGGGCGATGAGTATGGCTACACCTTC.